This record looks at one T cell receptor beta chain sequence and its context. Its target is not known. These data are taken from a study of T cell repertoires in cytomegalovirus infection. The wider study: Recently identified HLA-C-restricted and well-studied HLA-B-restricted CMV epitopes were used. Matching HLA type and CMV infection were both indicated by public TCR beta signatures. Notes on the study in general: Summed public TCR beta family frequency identified CMV carriers bearing the relevant HLA. There were HLA-C-restricted CMV-specific TCR beta clonotypes dominating the ex vivo response.

Unmatched junction bases numbered 4, after V lost 4 bases and J lost 2 bases. CDR1 and CDR2 (germline): DFQATT, SNEGSKA (reference sequence). This CDR3 spans 14 amino acids. One entry per CDR3 protein, called by TCRdb with MiXCR from the reads. The table has about 920,000 distinct CDR3 sequences, roughly 31% seen once. This receptor was obtained from a human donor in good health (CMV status not recorded). Some clones in this sample may be carry-over from other donors' samples. The V gene is TRBV20-1, the J gene TRBJ1-5; 8 bases are shared with TRBD1. The sample in question was cultured CD8+ T cells from PBMCs, obtained from culture after CMV antigen stimulation. CDR3 sequence (DNA): TGCAGTGCTACAGGGGGCTGGGGCAATCAGCCCCAGCATTTT. It yields the protein CSATGGWGNQPQHF.